This entry is about one TCR beta chain. The antigen is undetermined. Stated treatment: approximately 9-day PBMC culture with coronavirus spike peptide pools or control peptides (ViraFEST assay). The Oncomine TCR Beta short-read assay was applied to DNA of cultured CD4+ T cells. From the PCR reads, TCRdb called clonotypes with MiXCR, one entry per CDR3 protein. The table includes about 3,600 distinct CDR3 sequences, about a sixth detected once. Germline CDR1 and CDR2: KGHDR and SFDVKD. There are 15 residues in the CDR3. The junction had 13 bases not matched to a gene; V was cut back by 9 bases and J by 9 bases. These data belong to a study of vaccination and CD4 T cells after COVID-19. About the study: Comprising six males and four females, the convalescent participants counted two Hispanic individuals among them. Researchers treated cells with overlapping spike peptides taken from SARS-CoV-2, HCoV-NL63, HCoV-OC43 and HCoV-229E.

Study observations and caveats: Median SARS-CoV-2-reactive clonotypes rose from roughly 22 to 38, not significantly.

Sequencing was done on a sample of CD4+ T cells from blood, cultured in vitro. This rearrangement joins TRBV24-1 to TRBJ1-6, with 7 bases aligning to TRBD1. This TCR was sampled from a human donor who had recovered from COVID-19. The CDR3 sequence: CATDSYTGEGSPLHF. The CDR3 bases are TGTGCCACCGACTCCTACACAGGGGAGGGTTCACCCCTCCACTTT.